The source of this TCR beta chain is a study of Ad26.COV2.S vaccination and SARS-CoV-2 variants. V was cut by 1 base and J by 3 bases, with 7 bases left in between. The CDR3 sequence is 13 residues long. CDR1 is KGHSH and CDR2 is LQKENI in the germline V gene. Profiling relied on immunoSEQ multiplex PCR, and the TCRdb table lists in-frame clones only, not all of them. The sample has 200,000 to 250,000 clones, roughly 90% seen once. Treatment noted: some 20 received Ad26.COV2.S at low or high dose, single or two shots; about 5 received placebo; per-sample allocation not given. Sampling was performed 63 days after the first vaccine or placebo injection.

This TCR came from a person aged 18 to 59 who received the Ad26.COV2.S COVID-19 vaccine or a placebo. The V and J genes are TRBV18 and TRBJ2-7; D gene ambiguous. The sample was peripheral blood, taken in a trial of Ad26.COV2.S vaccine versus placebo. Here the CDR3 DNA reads TGTGCCAGCTCACCACGGTACAGCTACGAGCAGTACTTC. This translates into CASSPRYSYEQYF.